This TCR beta chain appears in the sequencing data of a study of identical twins. The study's findings and limits: Abundant beta clonotypes from cord blood bore fewer insertions; memory repertoires lacked this pattern. The same donors were not followed; conclusions instead depended on cross-sectional statistical analysis.

Germline V gene data show CDR1 as DFQATT and CDR2 as SNEGSKA (reference sequence). Trimming shortened V by 6 bases and J by 2 bases, and 4 bases separated the two germline ends. The CDR3 length is 10 residues. This clonotype occurred many times. Its specificity is not known. With template switching, a universal primer site was added, and the cDNA carried unique molecular identifiers. MiXCR was run by TCRdb on the 5' RACE reads, yielding one entry per CDR3 protein. The sample includes 500,000 to 600,000 distinct CDR3 sequences, less than 25% of them seen just once. The data were also submitted as part of a second study, on T cells expressing NK-cell markers.

The sequencing sample was made of CD4+ T cells sorted from blood. This TCR derives from a woman in her late teens or twenties in good health. The chain uses TRBV20-1 and TRBJ2-5; D remains ambiguous. The CDR3 spells CSARQETQYF. The CDR3 region has the DNA TGCAGTGCCCGGCAAGAGACCCAGTACTTC.